This T cell receptor beta chain was recovered during a study of T cells in Graves' hyperthyroidism and ophthalmopathy. The CDR3 regions of TCR beta were amplified from RNA transcripts. Researchers ran a first-round RT-PCR on the TCR CDR3 using the HTBI primer set. TCRdb reprocessed the multiplex PCR reads with MiXCR, giving one entry per CDR3 protein. This table holds fewer than 550,000 distinct CDR3 sequences, 15% to 19% found once. In its sample, this clonotype was seen many times. Unmatched junction bases numbered 24, after V lost 4 bases and J lost 0 bases. There are 21 residues in the CDR3. Germline CDR1 reads LGHNT; CDR2 reads FRNRAP.

The genes are TRBV12-5 and TRBJ2-7, with TRBD1 matching over 7 bases. The clonotype was recovered from a woman under 30 with Graves' hyperthyroidism. The specimen was blood. As DNA, the CDR3 is TGTGCTAGTGGTTCCTCCTACCAGCGGACAGGCCTCCCGACGAGCTCCTACGAGCAGTACTTC. It translates to CASGSSYQRTGLPTSSYEQYF.